This record looks at one T cell receptor beta chain sequence and its context. Its antigen is currently unknown. CD4+ T cell isolation took place after approximately ten days of culture. The person acquired a PCR-confirmed SARS-CoV-2 infection between March and December 2020. Cells had half their medium changed to IL-2 medium on days 3 and 7. The data were produced by immunoSEQ multiplex PCR, yet TCRdb's version contains in-frame clones alone and is incomplete. The sample records under 50,000 clones, approximately 81% being singletons. The data belong to a study of vaccination effects on CD4 cells after COVID-19. Study-wide results and limits: Clones that were induced by infection or by vaccine showed marked contraction late after vaccination.

This TCR derives from a human donor who had a prior SARS-CoV-2 infection. The sequencing used CD4+ T cells from PBMCs cultured without peptide, collected before COVID-19 vaccination.

CDR3 sequence reads: CASSPQRETQYF. In nucleotides, the CDR3 is TGTGCCAGCTCGCCCCAACGAGAGACCCAGTACTTC. V and J are TRBV18 and TRBJ2-5; no clear D gene. V was cut by 6 bases and J by 4 bases, with 9 bases left in between. This CDR3 has 12 residues. The V gene's germline CDR1 is KGHSH and CDR2 LQKENI. The complete variable domain, with remaining parts taken from reference TRBV18 and TRBJ2-5, reads NAGVMQNPRHLVRRRGQEARLRCSPMKGHSHVYWYRQLPEEGLKFMVYLQKENIIDESGMPKERFSAEFPKEGPSILRIQQVVRGDSAAYFCASSPQRETQYFGPGTRLLVL.